One sample yielded the 27 T cell receptor beta chains listed below, sequenced in a study of blood T cells in healthy people across ages. A J-beta primer mix and a sample-barcoded 5' primer were used in a second PCR of roughly 7 to 12 cycles. A single record per CDR3 protein comes from TCRdb applying MiXCR to the 5' RACE reads. Of 600,000 to 800,000 distinct CDR3 sequences listed, around 52% are singletons. Sequencing input: blood. The receptor set was obtained from a woman older than 75 in good health.

This clonotype was picked up a small number of times. The V and J genes are TRBV30 and TRBJ2-7, with D possibly TRBD1 on 5 matching bases. V dropped 3 bases and J dropped 5 bases, with 14 bases sitting between them. The CDR3 length is 13 residues. CDR1 is GTSNPN, CDR2 SVGIG, per germline (reference sequence). Here the CDR3 reads CAWRPTAPDEQYF. The CDR3 DNA sequence: TGTGCCTGGAGGCCGACAGCTCCGGACGAGCAGTACTTC. Based on the CDR3 plus reference TRBV30 and TRBJ2-7, the full variable domain is SQTIHQWPATLVQPVGSPLSLECTVEGTSNPNLYWYRQAAGRGLQLLFYSVGIGQISSEVPQNLSASRPQDRQFILSSKKLLLSDSGFYLCAWRPTAPDEQYFGPGTRLTVT.

This clonotype was recorded at least ten times. The chain combines TRBV5-4 with TRBJ1-2, with 11 bases identical to TRBD1. Trimming cost V 7 bases and J 5 bases; bases outside gene matches: 7. CDR1 is SGHNT and CDR2 is YYREEE in the germline V gene (reference sequence). This CDR3 has 14 residues. CDR3 nucleotides: TGTGCCAGCTCCCCGGGGGACAGGGGGTATGGCTACACCTTC. It translates to CASSPGDRGYGYTF.

V usage is TRBV9 and J usage is TRBJ2-1; 9 nucleotides agree with TRBD1. Trimming took 3 bases from V and 4 from J; bases not matched to a gene: 5. CDR1 is SGDLS and CDR2 is YYNGEE in the germline V gene. The CDR3 is 15 residues long. The CDR3 DNA is TGTGCCAGCAGCGGCCGGGACAGGGAGTACAATGAGCAGTTCTTC. It yields the protein CASSGRDREYNEQFF.

This clonotype has only a few counts. As DNA, the CDR3 is TGTGCCACCACCCGGGAGCGGCCTCTGGAGCAGTTCTTC. This translates into CATTRERPLEQFF. V and J are TRBV12-3 or TRBV12-4 and TRBJ2-1; the D gene is possibly TRBD2 (6 bases). The CDR3 has 13 amino acids. With 10 bases removed from V and 10 bases from J, the gap between germline ends came to 20 bases.

V and J are TRBV5-1 and TRBJ2-5, with D possibly matching TRBD1 (6 bases). This CDR3 has 16 amino acids. Between the trimmed V and J ends, which lost 3 bases and 4 bases, there was a span of 19 bases. Per germline, CDR1 SGHRS and CDR2 YFSETQ. The CDR3 here is CASSSAGARGRETQYF. CDR3 in DNA: TGCGCCAGCAGCTCCGCAGGGGCGCGCGGGCGAGAGACCCAGTACTTC.

The chain employs TRBV20-1 and TRBJ2-4; 8 bases match TRBD1. This CDR3 is built from 14 residues. The germline gives CDR1 DFQATT, CDR2 SNEGSKA (reference sequence). V dropped 3 bases and J dropped 7; count of bases not matched to a gene: 8. The CDR3 bases are TGCAGTGCTAGGGACTCAGGGGGCACGAACATTCAGTACTTC. It translates to CSARDSGGTNIQYF.

V usage is TRBV20-1 and J usage is TRBJ1-1, with a tentative D call TRBD1 (5 bases). The CDR3 sequence is 13 residues long. CDR1 and CDR2 from the germline V gene are DFQATT and SNEGSKA (reference sequence). The V end lost 1 base, the J end lost 0 bases, and 6 bases lay between the germline ends. In DNA form, the CDR3 reads TGCAGTGCTAGAGCAGGGTTGAACACTGAAGCTTTCTTT. Translation gives CSARAGLNTEAFF.

The chain recombines TRBV12-3 or TRBV12-4 with TRBJ1-2; TRBD1 might be the D (6 bases). This CDR3 contains 16 residues. V lost 3 bases and J lost 5, with 19 bases in between. CDR3: CASSLRGGRLLYGYTF. The DNA of the CDR3 is TGTGCCAGCAGTTTGCGGGGGGGGCGCCTACTTTATGGCTACACCTTC.

This chain joins TRBV9 and TRBJ2-5; 8 bases agree with TRBD1. With 3 bases clipped from V and 2 bases from J, the junction kept 3 bases outside the gene matches. The CDR3 consists of 14 residues. The germline gives CDR1 SGDLS, CDR2 YYNGEE. The CDR3 coding sequence is TGTGCCAGCAGCGAGACAGGGGTACAAGAGACCCAGTACTTC. Amino acid sequence: CASSETGVQETQYF.

This clonotype showed up just once. A much larger clone lies one base from this, so it may be a read error. V and J are TRBV24-1 and TRBJ2-1; 13 bases are shared with TRBD2. The CDR3 has 15 residues. The germline V gene has CDR1 KGHDR and CDR2 SFDVKD. The CDR3, as DNA: TGTGCCGCCAGTGACACGACTAGCGGGAGGAATGAGCAGTTCTTC. It codes for CAASDTTSGRNEQFF.

The CDR3 is CSARGTGVENQPQHF. DNA of the CDR3: TGCAGTGCTAGGGGGACAGGGGTTGAAAATCAGCCCCAGCATTTT. The chain uses TRBV20-1 and TRBJ1-5, with TRBD1 matching 10 bases. With V trimmed by 3 bases and J by 4 bases, 6 bases remained unmatched. Germline V gene lookup returns CDR1 DFQATT and CDR2 SNEGSKA (reference sequence). The CDR3 contains 15 residues.

V usage is TRBV25-1 and J usage is TRBJ1-2, with D unclear. The CDR3 has 15 amino acids. CDR1 is MGHDK, CDR2 SYGVNS, per germline. The V gene lost 8 bases and the J gene lost 6 bases, with 22 bases spanning the gap. The CDR3 protein is CASSSSAGFSHGYTF. CDR3 in DNA: TGTGCCAGCTCTTCCTCCGCGGGTTTCTCCCATGGCTACACCTTC.

This clonotype was found a few times. The rearrangement links TRBV3-1 to TRBJ1-1; no definite D call. The CDR3 has 12 residues. Germline loops: CDR1 LGHDT, CDR2 YNNKEL (reference sequence). The V and J ends lost 5 bases and 6 bases respectively, with 10 bases between them. The CDR3 coding sequence is TGTGCCAGCAGCTACCTAACCGCTGAAGCTTTCTTT. Encoded protein: CASSYLTAEAFF.

The chain links TRBV30 to TRBJ2-1, with TRBD1 matching 10 bases. The closer fit of TRBJ2-7 to the DNA end suggests the J call may be wrong. The CDR3 loop spans 14 amino acids. The V gene's germline CDR1 is GTSNPN and CDR2 SVGIG (reference sequence). CDR3 nucleotides: TGTGCCTGGAGTGTAGGGACAGGGGTTTCCGAGCAGTACTTC. Amino acid sequence: CAWSVGTGVSEQYF.

Comments on this clonotype: A much larger clone differs by one base, so this may be a read error. As DNA, the CDR3 is TGTACCAGCAGCCCAAAGGCGAGCTCCTACAATGAGCAGTACTTC. This sequence encodes CTSSPKASSYNEQYF. The J gene is TRBJ2-1, the V gene TRBV6-6; no reliable D call. TRBJ2-7 matches the DNA end more closely, so the J call is doubtful. The CDR3 spans 15 residues. Germline V lookup: CDR1 MNHNY, CDR2 SVGAGI (reference sequence).

The genes are TRBV7-9 and TRBJ2-1, with D perhaps matching TRBD1 or TRBD2 (7 bases each). V dropped 10 bases and J dropped 7 bases, with 20 bases sitting between them. Looked up from germline, CDR1 is SEHNR and CDR2 is FQNEAQ (reference sequence). The CDR3 runs 14 residues. The CDR3 DNA is TGTGCCACCAGGGCAGGGGGGGGGCGGAATGAGCAGTTCTTC. It specifies CATRAGGGRNEQFF.

The rearrangement joins TRBV29-1 to TRBJ1-1; 8 nucleotides match TRBD1. The CDR3 has 13 residues. J lost 1 base, V lost 5 bases, and 3 bases had no gene match. Germline V gene sequence: CDR1 SQVTM, CDR2 ANQGSEA. CDR3 in DNA: TGCAGCGTTTGGACAGGGACGAACACTGAAGCTTTCTTT. Translation: CSVWTGTNTEAFF.

This clonotype was observed many times. This chain connects TRBV10-3 to TRBJ2-3, with no clear D. The V end was cut by 6 bases, the J end by 8 bases, with 15 bases between. From germline, CDR1 is ENHRY and CDR2 SYGVKD. The CDR3 is 13 residues long. CDR3 bases: TGTGCCATCAGACCAGAAGCCCCTACTACGCAGTATTTT. It translates to CAIRPEAPTTQYF.

This clonotype was seen ten or more times. The gene calls are TRBV18 and TRBJ2-3, with 13 bases aligning to TRBD2. There are 16 residues in the CDR3. The V segment lost 3 bases and the J segment 2 bases; nucleotides outside the gene matches: 2. In germline, CDR1 is KGHSH, CDR2 LQKENI. The CDR3 loop reads CASSPGTSGITDTQYF. For the CDR3, the DNA is TGTGCCAGCTCACCCGGGACTAGCGGGATCACAGATACGCAGTATTTT. Full variable domain (rest looked up from reference TRBV18 and TRBJ2-3): NAGVMQNPRHLVRRRGQEARLRCSPMKGHSHVYWYRQLPEEGLKFMVYLQKENIIDESGMPKERFSAEFPKEGPSILRIQQVVRGDSAAYFCASSPGTSGITDTQYFGPGTRLTVL.

V and J are TRBV6-5 and TRBJ1-1; D gene uncertain. CDR1 MNHEY and CDR2 SVGAGI come from the germline V gene. Trimming left V 3 bases short and J 0 bases short, with 5 bases between. The CDR3 totals 13 residues. The CDR3 sequence: CASSYEVNTEAFF. CDR3 bases: TGTGCCAGCAGTTATGAGGTGAACACTGAAGCTTTCTTT.

In its sample, this clonotype was seen once. The chain is built from TRBV4-1 and TRBJ2-1; 7 positions match TRBD1. The J call may not be correct, given that the DNA end is closer to TRBJ2-7. Germline-derived CDR1 and CDR2 are MGHRA and YSYEKL. The CDR3 runs to 14 residues. The CDR3 DNA is TGCGCCAGCAGCCCCCGGGACAGCCACAATGAGCAGTACTTC. As protein: CASSPRDSHNEQYF.

With regard to this clonotype: This may arise from a read error, as a much more abundant clone is one base away. The genes are TRBV3-1 and TRBJ2-1, with 8 bases fitting TRBD2. Germline V gene lookup returns CDR1 LGHDT and CDR2 YNNKEL (reference sequence). The CDR3 totals 16 residues. The CDR3 DNA is TGTGCCAGCAGCCGTAGCGGGGCAAGCTCCTACAATGAGCAGTCCTTC. This encodes CASSRSGASSYNEQSF.

This clonotype was counted many times. V is TRBV9 and J is TRBJ2-1; TRBD2 might be the D (5 bases). The CDR3 spans 14 residues. The V and J ends lost 0 bases and 5 bases respectively, with 9 bases between them. Germline CDR1 SGDLS, CDR2 YYNGEE. DNA of the CDR3: TGTGCCAGCAGCGTAGGATGGGGAGACAATGAGCAGTTCTTC. Translation gives CASSVGWGDNEQFF.

This clonotype was observed many times. This chain connects TRBV5-1 to TRBJ2-3; 11 nucleotides align to TRBD2. CDR3 size: 16 residues. CDR1 SGHRS and CDR2 YFSETQ come from the germline V gene. Trimming took 4 bases from V and 0 from J; bases not matched to a gene: 4. The CDR3 here is CASSPRLAGSTDTQYF. Written as DNA, the CDR3 is TGCGCCAGCAGCCCCAGACTAGCGGGGAGCACAGATACGCAGTATTTT.

This clonotype was seen repeatedly, ten times or more. The chain uses TRBV25-1 and TRBJ2-1; the match to TRBD1 covers 12 bases. V dropped 4 bases and J dropped 7; count of bases not matched to a gene: 17. In germline, CDR1 is MGHDK, CDR2 SYGVNS. The CDR3 contains 19 residues. This CDR3 reads CASSVRRDPGTGGYNEQFF. CDR3 in DNA: TGTGCCAGCAGTGTTAGACGCGACCCCGGGACAGGGGGCTATAATGAGCAGTTCTTC.

This clonotype was observed a handful of times. The chain uses TRBV11-3 and TRBJ2-1; 8 nucleotides agree with TRBD2. V lost 4 bases to trimming and J lost 3 bases; unmatched junction nucleotides: 5. The CDR3 spans 15 residues. The V gene's germline CDR1 is SGHNT and CDR2 YENEEA. The CDR3 loop reads CASSWTGLGYNEQFF. Here the CDR3 DNA reads TGTGCCAGCAGCTGGACGGGACTAGGCTACAATGAGCAGTTCTTC.

V usage is TRBV6-5 and J usage is TRBJ2-4; 8 bases fit TRBD2. The CDR3 loop spans 13 amino acids. Germline V gene sequence: CDR1 MNHEY, CDR2 SVGAGI. V shed 6 bases, J shed 13 bases, and the junction held 11 bases outside the gene matches. The CDR3 DNA follows: TGTGCCAGCAGCAAAAGGGCAGCGGGGGAGCAGTACTTC. The encoded protein is CASSKRAAGEQYF.